This T cell receptor (beta chain) was observed in a study of cytomegalovirus exposure and HLA in healthy donors. The PCR made use of 60 Vbeta and 13 Jbeta primers. Data came from immunoSEQ multiplex PCR; TCRdb stores just in-frame clones and leaves some out. The top ten clones hold approximately 1.5% of a sample with approximately 150,000 clones, approximately 71% of them seen once. CDR3 length: 15 residues. Germline-derived CDR1 and CDR2 are MNHNS and SASEGT. The trim removed 3 bases at V and 2 bases at J, leaving 6 bases unmatched. The sequence was obtained from a man between 50 and 59 years old in good health and CMV-seronegative. The J gene is TRBJ2-7, the V gene TRBV6-1; 8 nucleotides align to TRBD2. The sequencing sample was made of PBMCs. For the CDR3, the DNA is TGTGCCAGCAGTGAGCCGGGGGGGGCGACCTACGAGCAGTACTTC. It is translated as CASSEPGGATYEQYF.